The 17 T cell receptor beta chains below were found in one sample sequenced in a study of PD-1 blockade in classical Hodgkin lymphoma. The protocol was immunoSEQ multiplex PCR, while the TCRdb copy is restricted to in-frame clones and leaves out a portion. The sample shows roughly 22,000 clones, 68% of them seen only once. Following autologous stem cell transplantation, relapse occurred in every patient, and exposure to brentuximab vedotin varied. Sequenced material: peripheral blood mononuclear cells (PBMCs), taken at baseline. Receptor source: a human donor with classical Hodgkin lymphoma.

The chain links TRBV13 to TRBJ2-7; 8 positions match TRBD1. Per the germline V gene, CDR1 is PRHDT and CDR2 is FYEKMQ (reference sequence). V lost 5 bases, J lost 4 bases, and 7 bases stayed unmatched. CDR3 length: 14 amino acids. CDR3 sequence: CASSEQGEPYEQYF. The CDR3 DNA follows: TGTGCCAGCAGCGAACAGGGGGAACCTTACGAGCAGTACTTC.

V is TRBV4-3 and J is TRBJ2-3; 8 bases map to TRBD1. CDR3 length: 18 residues. The ends lost 0 bases at V and 1 base at J; junction bases unmatched: 9. Germline values: CDR1 LGHNA, CDR2 YSLEER. DNA of the CDR3: TGCGCCAGCAGCCAAGAGGTTTCAGGGGGCCGAGGCACAGATACGCAGTATTTT. Its translation: CASSQEVSGGRGTDTQYF.

Relative to its sample, this clone is medium-sized. For the CDR3, the DNA is TGTGCCAGCAATGGAAACACCATATATTTT. Translating it yields CASNGNTIYF. This chain connects TRBV6-6 to TRBJ1-3; D ambiguous. The CDR3 has 10 residues. Germline assignment: CDR1 MNHNY and CDR2 SVGAGI (reference sequence). V lost 7 bases and J 3 bases, leaving 1 base between the germline ends.

The chain has TRBV6-5 and TRBJ2-6; D uncertain. This CDR3 comprises 13 residues. Trimming took 7 bases from V and 1 from J, leaving 5 bases between them. In germline, CDR1 is MNHEY, CDR2 SVGAGI. CDR3 nucleotides: TGTGCCAGCATTGGATCTGGGGCCAACGTCCTGACTTTC. It codes for CASIGSGANVLTF.

This clone appeared a few times. This chain connects TRBV25-1 to TRBJ1-6, with 10 bases fitting TRBD1. CDR3 length: 16 residues. Germline trimming cut 5 bases from V and 5 bases from J; bases unmatched to any gene: 6. In germline, CDR1 is MGHDK, CDR2 SYGVNS. This chain's CDR3 is CASSQLGTGDNSPLHF. In nucleotides, the CDR3 is TGTGCCAGCAGTCAGCTCGGGACAGGGGATAATTCACCCCTCCACTTT.

The rearrangement uses TRBV4-1 and TRBJ2-5; 8 positions agree with TRBD2. Per germline, CDR1 MGHRA and CDR2 YSYEKL. The length of the CDR3 is 15 residues. With 4 bases clipped from V and 2 bases from J, the junction kept 6 bases outside the gene matches. The CDR3 coding sequence is TGCGCCAGCAGCCGAGCGGGAGCAGGGCAAGAGACCCAGTACTTC. It is translated as CASSRAGAGQETQYF.

This chain joins TRBV10-3 and TRBJ1-2; TRBD1 is a possible D gene (6 bases). The CDR3 consists of 15 residues. The V gene's germline CDR1 is ENHRY and CDR2 SYGVKD. V gave up 5 bases and J gave up 4 bases, with 17 bases separating them. CDR3 in DNA: TGTGCCATCAGTAGCGTGCAGGGGATCACCTATGGCTACACCTTC. Translating it yields CAISSVQGITYGYTF.

The table lists this clone with a few counts. The chain uses TRBV6-6 and TRBJ1-1; no clear D. V was trimmed by 6 bases and J by 1 base, leaving 6 bases between them. The germline gives CDR1 MNHNY, CDR2 SVGAGI (reference sequence). The CDR3 totals 12 residues. The CDR3 region is CASSPSNTEAFF. The CDR3 coding sequence is TGTGCCAGCAGCCCCTCGAACACTGAAGCTTTCTTT.

There are a few counts of this clone. The V and J genes are TRBV18 and TRBJ1-6; unclear D gene. The CDR3 has 15 amino acids. Germline V gene lookup returns CDR1 KGHSH and CDR2 LQKENI. V lost 5 bases and J lost 0, with 8 bases in between. CDR3 sequence reads: CASSVTVSYNSPLHF. For the CDR3, the DNA is TGTGCCAGCTCAGTCACAGTCTCCTATAATTCACCCCTCCACTTT.

J is TRBJ2-7 and V is TRBV29-1; D is unresolved. The V gene's germline CDR1 is SQVTM and CDR2 ANQGSEA. Trimming left V 1 base short and J 5 bases short, with 6 bases between. The CDR3 extends over 11 amino acids. The CDR3, as DNA: TGCAGCGTTGAAGGAATCGACGAGCAGTACTTC. Translation gives CSVEGIDEQYF.

V is TRBV7-3 and J is TRBJ2-4, with 7 nucleotides matching TRBD2. Trimming cost V 6 bases and J 9 bases; bases outside gene matches: 5. The CDR3 extends over 12 amino acids. CDR1 SGHTA and CDR2 FQGTGA come from the germline V gene. CDR3 protein: CASSQGEGIQYF. The CDR3 region has the DNA TGTGCCAGCAGTCAAGGGGAGGGCATTCAGTACTTC. Filled out from reference TRBV7-3 and TRBJ2-4, the complete variable domain reads GAGVSQTPSNKVTEKGKYVELRCDPISGHTALYWYRQSLGQGPEFLIYFQGTGAADDSGLPNDRFFAVRPEGSVSTLKIQRTERGDSAVYLCASSQGEGIQYFGAGTRLSVL.

This clone was counted once. The chain couples TRBV6-6 to TRBJ2-3; tentative D call: TRBD1 (6 bases). Germline V gives CDR1 MNHNY, CDR2 SVGAGI (reference sequence). The CDR3 has 15 amino acids. Trimming removed 0 bases at V and 2 bases at J, with 9 bases between. DNA of the CDR3: TGTGCCAGCAGTTACTCCAGACAGGCCACAGATACGCAGTATTTT. Protein sequence: CASSYSRQATDTQYF.

V usage is TRBV7-8 and J usage is TRBJ1-3, with D tentatively TRBD1 (5 bases). Trimming removed 5 bases from V and 8 bases from J, with 22 bases in between. Germline V lookup: CDR1 SGHVS, CDR2 FQNEAQ. This CDR3 comprises 16 residues. CDR3 loop: CASSRRQGTRRDTIYF. DNA for the CDR3: TGTGCCAGCAGCCGGCGGCAGGGCACCCGACGGGACACCATATATTTT.

The chain employs TRBV19 and TRBJ2-7, with a possible D match to TRBD1 (8 bases). CDR3 length: 14 amino acids. Germline lookup yields CDR1 LNHDA and CDR2 SQIVND (reference sequence). V lost 5 bases to trimming and J lost 6 bases, with 17 bases between them. CDR3 bases: TGTGCCAGTAGTGCCTACAGGGGGGGGAGCGAGCAGTACTTC. Its translation is CASSAYRGGSEQYF.

This chain links TRBV5-1 with TRBJ1-2, with TRBD1 as a possible D gene (6 bases). Germline lookup yields CDR1 SGHRS and CDR2 YFSETQ. The CDR3 spans 14 residues. V shed 4 bases and J shed 3 bases, with 13 bases lying between them. In DNA, the CDR3 is TGCGCCAGCAGCCTAGGAGGGGGTTACTATGGCTACACCTTC. It yields the protein CASSLGGGYYGYTF. The variable domain in full, completed from reference TRBV5-1 and TRBJ1-2, reads KAGVTQTPRYLIKTRGQQVTLSCSPISGHRSVSWYQQTPGQGLQFLFEYFSETQRNKGNFPGRFSGRQFSNSRSEMNVSTLELGDSALYLCASSLGGGYYGYTFGSGTRLTVV.

The chain uses TRBV5-1 and TRBJ1-3, with TRBD1 matching over 9 bases. The CDR3 is 17 amino acids. Trimming removed 4 bases from V and 0 bases from J; junction bases left unmatched: 8. The V gene's germline CDR1 is SGHRS and CDR2 YFSETQ. Here the CDR3 reads CASSQTGGTLSGNTIYF. In DNA form, the CDR3 reads TGCGCCAGCAGCCAGACAGGGGGAACGCTCTCTGGAAACACCATATATTTT. The complete variable domain, with remaining parts taken from reference TRBV5-1 and TRBJ1-3, reads KAGVTQTPRYLIKTRGQQVTLSCSPISGHRSVSWYQQTPGQGLQFLFEYFSETQRNKGNFPGRFSGRQFSNSRSEMNVSTLELGDSALYLCASSQTGGTLSGNTIYFGEGSWLTVV.

This clone was detected only a few times. The gene calls are TRBV30 and TRBJ1-1, with D unresolved. The CDR3 runs 13 residues. The V gene lost 1 base and the J gene lost 4 bases, with 10 bases spanning the gap. CDR1 and CDR2 from the germline V gene are GTSNPN and SVGIG (reference sequence). The CDR3 reads CAWSADQRTEAFF. The CDR3 DNA reads TGTGCCTGGAGTGCAGACCAGCGCACTGAAGCTTTCTTT. Full variable domain (missing parts from reference TRBV30 and TRBJ1-1): SQTIHQWPATLVQPVGSPLSLECTVEGTSNPNLYWYRQAAGRGLQLLFYSVGIGQISSEVPQNLSASRPQDRQFILSSKKLLLSDSGFYLCAWSADQRTEAFFGQGTRLTVV.